These 21 T cell receptor beta chains were sequenced from one sample in a study of T-cell reconstitution after alpha-beta-depleted transplantation in children. The TCRbeta library was prepared with unique molecular identifiers. TCRdb analysed the PCR reads with MiXCR anew, one entry per CDR3 protein. This table has hundreds of thousands of distinct CDR3 sequences, around 17% appearing once. Sample: PBMCs from the stem cell graft donor, taken from the stem cell graft. These receptors were taken from a human donor who donated a stem cell graft to a child with acute myeloid leukemia.

The chain uses TRBV12-3 or TRBV12-4 and TRBJ2-7, with D perhaps matching TRBD2 (6 bases). The CDR3 spans 13 residues. Trimming took off 2 bases at V and 7 bases at J, with 12 bases between the two ends. CDR3 sequence (DNA): TGTGCCAGCAGTTTAACTAGCCACCATGAGCAGTACTTC. Translated: CASSLTSHHEQYF.

This clonotype was seen ten or more times. The chain recombines TRBV15 with TRBJ2-5; no definite D call. Germline lookup yields CDR1 LNHNV and CDR2 YYDKDF (reference sequence). This CDR3 region has 13 residues. V was clipped by 0 bases and J by 5 bases, with 7 bases between them. CDR3 region: CATSRDPGETQYF. As DNA, the CDR3 is TGTGCCACCAGCAGAGATCCTGGGGAGACCCAGTACTTC.

The rearrangement joins TRBV7-9 to TRBJ1-1; the D gene is possibly TRBD1 (5 bases). Trimming took off 3 bases at V and 8 bases at J, with 13 bases between the two ends. The germline V gene encodes CDR1 SEHNR and CDR2 FQNEAQ (reference sequence). The CDR3 has 13 amino acids. CDR3 DNA sequence: TGTGCCAGCAGCTTTCAGGGTTCCGAAGAAGCTTTCTTT. Amino acids: CASSFQGSEEAFF. The full variable domain, with the rest looked up from reference TRBV7-9 and TRBJ1-1, is DTGVSQNPRHKITKRGQNVTFRCDPISEHNRLYWYRQTLGQGPEFLTYFQNEAQLEKSRLLSDRFSAERPKGSFSTLEIQRTEQGDSAMYLCASSFQGSEEAFFGQGTRLTVV.

This clonotype was seen repeatedly, ten times or more. V usage is TRBV7-2 and J usage is TRBJ2-7, with D unclear. CDR1 and CDR2 (germline): SGHTA, FQGNSA. V was trimmed by 2 bases and J by 5 bases, leaving 4 bases between them. This CDR3 contains 11 residues. DNA for the CDR3: TGTGCCAGCAGCTTACTTAACGAGCAGTACTTC. Translated: CASSLLNEQYF.

This clonotype came up many times. V gene TRBV6-5 combines with J gene TRBJ2-1, with 11 bases lining up with TRBD2. CDR3 length: 17 residues. The trim removed 2 bases at V and 7 bases at J, leaving 10 bases unmatched. Germline V gives CDR1 MNHEY, CDR2 SVGAGI. CDR3 in DNA: TGTGCCAGCAGTTACGGGCTAGCGGGGGGCCCTCAAAATGAGCAGTTCTTC. Translated: CASSYGLAGGPQNEQFF.

Regarding this clonotype: This may be a read error: a much more frequent sequence differs by one nucleotide. The V gene is TRBV20-1, the J gene TRBJ1-5, with 7 bases aligning to TRBD1. The CDR3 loop spans 13 amino acids. From germline, CDR1 is DFQATT and CDR2 SNEGSKA (reference sequence). The CDR3 coding sequence is TGCAGTGCTAGACACAGGGGCAATAAGCCCCAGCATTTT. It translates to CSARHRGNKPQHF.

The V and J genes are TRBV7-2 and TRBJ2-2; perhaps TRBD2 as D (5 bases). CDR3 size: 15 residues. The germline V gene encodes CDR1 SGHTA and CDR2 FQGNSA. V shed 5 bases and J shed 3 bases, with 13 bases lying between them. The CDR3 is CASSDKEADTGELFF. The CDR3 DNA reads TGTGCCAGCAGCGACAAGGAAGCGGACACCGGGGAGCTGTTTTTT.

This clonotype was counted a few times. This chain uses TRBV10-2 with TRBJ2-3; D gene unclear. The CDR3 totals 17 residues. V was clipped by 1 base and J by 0 bases, with 14 bases between them. Germline lookup yields CDR1 WSHSY and CDR2 SAAADI. CDR3 sequence: CASSEWDQLSSTDTQYF. The DNA for the CDR3 is TGCGCCAGCAGTGAGTGGGATCAGCTCTCTAGCACAGATACGCAGTATTTT.

Note on this clonotype: A much larger clone is a single base away; this may be a read error. This rearrangement joins TRBV29-1 to TRBJ1-2, with 8 positions matching TRBD1. The germline V gene encodes CDR1 SQVTM and CDR2 ANQGSEA. V gave up 7 bases and J gave up 6 bases; unmatched junction bases: 7. The CDR3 is 12 amino acids. CDR3 nucleotides: TGCAGCGGGGGACAGGAGGGCAATGGCTACACCTTC. Amino acid sequence: CSGGQEGNGYTF.

This clonotype was observed many times. This chain connects TRBV12-3 or TRBV12-4 to TRBJ1-1, with D unresolved. The V end lost 5 bases, the J end lost 2 bases, and 12 bases lay between the germline ends. This CDR3 comprises 14 residues. Here the CDR3 DNA reads TGTGCCAGCAGTACATTAGCATCTAACACTGAAGCTTTCTTT. It encodes CASSTLASNTEAFF.

The chain is built from TRBV5-1 and TRBJ2-3, with a tentative D call TRBD2 (6 bases). Trimming cost V 2 bases and J 2 bases, with 12 bases left between them. CDR1 is SGHRS and CDR2 is YFSETQ in the germline V gene. The CDR3 runs to 15 residues. Written as DNA, the CDR3 is TGCGCCAGCAGCTTACTGCGGGGATACACAGATACGCAGTATTTT. Amino acids: CASSLLRGYTDTQYF. The whole variable domain, remainder taken from reference TRBV5-1 and TRBJ2-3, is KAGVTQTPRYLIKTRGQQVTLSCSPISGHRSVSWYQQTPGQGLQFLFEYFSETQRNKGNFPGRFSGRQFSNSRSEMNVSTLELGDSALYLCASSLLRGYTDTQYFGPGTRLTVL.

The chain's CDR3 is CASNVAGGVYNEQFF. The CDR3 bases are TGTGCCAGCAACGTAGCGGGGGGGGTTTACAATGAGCAGTTCTTC. This chain joins TRBV5-4 and TRBJ2-1, with TRBD2 matching over 11 bases. The CDR3 consists of 15 residues. Germline V gives CDR1 SGHNT, CDR2 YYREEE (reference sequence). V trimming: 6 bases; J trimming: 4 bases; junction bases outside the gene matches: 6.

The table lists this clonotype with a few counts. The rearrangement uses TRBV7-2 and TRBJ1-1; tentative D call: TRBD1 (6 bases). The germline V gene has CDR1 SGHTA and CDR2 FQGNSA. There are 15 residues in the CDR3. Between the trimmed V and J ends, which lost 1 base and 5 bases, there was a span of 14 bases. The CDR3 DNA follows: TGTGCCAGCAGCTTAGTTGGACAGTGGACTACTGAAGCTTTCTTT. Translation gives CASSLVGQWTTEAFF.

This clonotype was seen more than once but under ten times. The rearrangement links TRBV12-3 or TRBV12-4 to TRBJ1-1, with D maybe TRBD1 (6 bases). Trimming stripped 10 bases from V and 0 bases from J, with 15 bases between. The length of the CDR3 is 14 residues. The chain's CDR3 is CATTRTEMNTEAFF. The CDR3 nucleotides are TGTGCCACTACTAGGACAGAAATGAACACTGAAGCTTTCTTT.

This clonotype was detected many times. V is TRBV20-1 and J is TRBJ1-6, with D hard to call. The CDR3 covers 12 residues. Germline loops: CDR1 DFQATT, CDR2 SNEGSKA (reference sequence). V lost 4 bases and J lost 9, with 10 bases in between. CDR3 sequence (DNA): TGCAGTGCTATTAGAAGGACTTCACCCCTCCACTTT. It specifies CSAIRRTSPLHF.

This chain links TRBV5-5 with TRBJ2-1; unclear D gene. Germline lookup yields CDR1 SGHKS and CDR2 YYEKEE (reference sequence). Trimming took 7 bases from V and 0 from J, leaving 11 bases between them. The CDR3 length is 14 residues. DNA for the CDR3: TGTGCCAGCGCCGCAGAGAGCTCCTACAATGAGCAGTTCTTC. Residues: CASAAESSYNEQFF. Based on the CDR3 plus reference TRBV5-5 and TRBJ2-1, the full variable domain is DAGVTQSPTHLIKTRGQQVTLRCSPISGHKSVSWYQQVLGQGPQFIFQYYEKEERGRGNFPDRFSARQFPNYSSELNVNALLLGDSALYLCASAAESSYNEQFFGPGTRLTVL.

The chain combines TRBV9 with TRBJ2-1; 13 bases fit TRBD2. The germline V gene has CDR1 SGDLS and CDR2 YYNGEE. This CDR3 comprises 16 residues. Trimming cost V 4 bases and J 4 bases; bases outside gene matches: 5. CDR3 sequence (DNA): TGTGCCAGCAGCTTAGGGACTAGCGGGGCGTACAATGAGCAGTTCTTC. It yields the protein CASSLGTSGAYNEQFF.

This clonotype was detected ten times or more. The chain joins TRBV20-1 to TRBJ2-7, with D perhaps matching TRBD1 (5 bases). The germline gives CDR1 DFQATT, CDR2 SNEGSKA (reference sequence). V was clipped by 6 bases and J by 0 bases, with 12 bases between them. This CDR3 comprises 13 residues. The CDR3 here is CSAGHPVSYEQYF. For the CDR3, the DNA is TGCAGTGCAGGACACCCGGTCTCCTACGAGCAGTACTTC.

The rearrangement uses TRBV12-3 or TRBV12-4 and TRBJ1-1, with D perhaps matching TRBD1 (5 bases). Trimming removed 5 bases from V and 5 bases from J, with 15 bases in between. The CDR3 contains 14 residues. This CDR3 is CASSGLRGRTEAFF. The CDR3 region has the DNA TGTGCCAGCAGTGGCCTCCGGGGGAGGACTGAAGCTTTCTTT.

This clonotype showed up many times. The CDR3: CSAFYSGGAYNEQFF. The CDR3 coding sequence is TGCAGTGCTTTTTACAGCGGGGGGGCTTACAATGAGCAGTTCTTC. V gene TRBV20-1 combines with J gene TRBJ2-1, with 10 bases lining up with TRBD2. The CDR3 has 15 residues. Germline trimming cut 5 bases from V and 4 bases from J; bases unmatched to any gene: 8. The germline V gene has CDR1 DFQATT and CDR2 SNEGSKA (reference sequence).

The chain links TRBV7-9 to TRBJ2-7, with TRBD1 matching over 7 bases. This CDR3 region has 13 residues. V lost 5 bases to trimming and J lost 5 bases; unmatched junction nucleotides: 6. CDR1 and CDR2 (germline): SEHNR, FQNEAQ (reference sequence). CDR3 sequence (DNA): TGTGCCAGCAGCCAAGACAGGGACCACGAGCAGTACGTC. Protein sequence: CASSQDRDHEQYV.